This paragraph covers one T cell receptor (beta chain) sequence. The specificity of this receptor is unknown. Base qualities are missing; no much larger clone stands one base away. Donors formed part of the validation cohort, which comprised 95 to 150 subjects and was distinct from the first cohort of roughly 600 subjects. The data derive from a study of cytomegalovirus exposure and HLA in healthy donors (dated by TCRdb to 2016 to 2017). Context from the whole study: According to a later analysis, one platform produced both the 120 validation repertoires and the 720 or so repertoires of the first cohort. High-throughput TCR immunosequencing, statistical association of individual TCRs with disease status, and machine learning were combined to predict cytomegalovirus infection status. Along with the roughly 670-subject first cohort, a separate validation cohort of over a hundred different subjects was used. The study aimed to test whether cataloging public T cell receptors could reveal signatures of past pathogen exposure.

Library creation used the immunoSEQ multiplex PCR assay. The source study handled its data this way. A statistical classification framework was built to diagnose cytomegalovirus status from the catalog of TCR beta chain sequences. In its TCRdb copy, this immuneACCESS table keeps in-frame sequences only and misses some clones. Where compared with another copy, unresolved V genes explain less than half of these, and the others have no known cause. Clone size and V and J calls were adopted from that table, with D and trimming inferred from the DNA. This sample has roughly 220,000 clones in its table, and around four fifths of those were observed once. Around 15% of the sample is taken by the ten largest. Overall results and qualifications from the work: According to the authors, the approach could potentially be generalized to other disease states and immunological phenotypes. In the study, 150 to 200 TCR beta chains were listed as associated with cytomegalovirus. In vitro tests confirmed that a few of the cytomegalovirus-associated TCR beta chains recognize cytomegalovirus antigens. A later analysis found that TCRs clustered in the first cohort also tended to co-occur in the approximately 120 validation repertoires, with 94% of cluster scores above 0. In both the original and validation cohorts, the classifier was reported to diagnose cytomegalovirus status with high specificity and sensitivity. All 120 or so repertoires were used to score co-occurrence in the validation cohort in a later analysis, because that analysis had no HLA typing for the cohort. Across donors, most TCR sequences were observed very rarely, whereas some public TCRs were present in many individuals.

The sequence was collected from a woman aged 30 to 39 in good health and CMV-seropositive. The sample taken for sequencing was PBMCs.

The CDR3 region has the sequence CASSPAEGAHNEQFF. The nucleotides are TGTGCCAGCTCACCAGCAGAGGGGGCTCACAATGAGCAGTTCTTC. The sequence is built from TRBV18 and TRBJ2-1, and TRBD1 matches 7 of the central bases. The germline V gene gives CDR1 as KGHSH and CDR2 as LQKENI. The CDR3 sequence holds 15 residues, the cysteine and phenylalanine included. Just CDR3 DNA is preserved here, 45 bases in frame from base 1. V trim: 2 bases; J trim: 5 bases; unmatched bases: 6. Full variable domain (CDR3 extended with the reference TRBV18 and TRBJ2-1 proteins): NAGVMQNPRHLVRRRGQEARLRCSPMKGHSHVYWYRQLPEEGLKFMVYLQKENIIDESGMPKERFSAEFPKEGPSILRIQQVVRGDSAAYFCASSPAEGAHNEQFFGPGTRLTVL.